This T cell receptor (beta chain) was identified during a study of post-analysis software for immune sequencing data. Carried by the TCR beta cDNA libraries were unique molecular identifiers. Each CDR3 protein gets one entry after TCRdb re-called the PCR reads with MiXCR. This table has around 400,000 distinct CDR3 sequences, 39% appearing once. With regard to this clonotype: What it binds is unknown.

Germline V gene lookup returns CDR1 DFQATT and CDR2 SNEGSKA (reference sequence). This CDR3 spans 15 amino acids. V shed 8 bases and J shed 0 bases, with 18 bases lying between them. Points from the study as a whole: TRBV segments more frequent in patients than in controls numbered about five and included TRBV5-6, TRBV5-1 and TRBV20-1.

The TCR sequence derives from a girl aged 2-10 years with multiple sclerosis. The rearrangement uses TRBV20-1 and TRBJ2-3, with D perhaps being TRBD1 or TRBD2 (5 bases each). Sequenced sample: blood. CDR3 DNA: TGCAGTTCGACCGGGACGCAAACTAGCACAGATACGCAGTATTTT. It specifies CSSTGTQTSTDTQYF.